These 10 T cell receptor beta chains came from one sample sequenced in a study of cytotoxic CD8 clonotypes in ibrutinib-treated CLL. Method: immunoSEQ multiplex PCR; TCRdb's copy keeps in-frame clones and lacks some. Of almost 250,000 clones detected, roughly 70% appear once; the ten largest clones hold about 16%. The starting material was PBMCs, obtained after 24 months of ibrutinib treatment. The receptors were gathered from a human donor with chronic lymphocytic leukemia.

The chain employs TRBV29-1 and TRBJ2-5; D is possibly TRBD2 (6 bases). Per germline, CDR1 SQVTM and CDR2 ANQGSEA. The CDR3 totals 17 residues. Trimming cost V 0 bases and J 5 bases, with 22 bases left between them. The chain's CDR3 is CSVEEYQAGTAGETQYF. The CDR3 region has the DNA TGCAGCGTTGAAGAGTATCAGGCGGGGACCGCGGGGGAGACCCAGTACTTC. The entire variable domain, with the rest obtained from reference TRBV29-1 and TRBJ2-5, is as follows: SAVISQKPSRDICQRGTSLTIQCQVDSQVTMMFWYRQQPGQSLTLIATANQGSEATYESGFVIDKFPISRPNLTFSTLTVSNMSPEDSSIYLCSVEEYQAGTAGETQYFGPGTRLLVL.

The rearrangement joins TRBV5-8 to TRBJ2-3; a weak D match, TRBD1 (6 bases). CDR1 SGHTS and CDR2 YDEGEE come from the germline V gene. V was pared by 5 bases and J by 0 bases, with 22 bases between. This CDR3 has 18 residues. Written as DNA, the CDR3 is TGTGCCAGCAGAGTCGGGACAAGATCTAGCCTAAGCACAGATACGCAGTATTTT. Residues: CASRVGTRSSLSTDTQYF.

V is TRBV27 and J is TRBJ1-4; D is undetermined. Looked up from germline, CDR1 is MNHEY and CDR2 is SMNVEV (reference sequence). The CDR3 covers 15 residues. V shed 0 bases and J shed 4 bases, with 9 bases lying between them. CDR3 residues: CASSLSGPYNEKLFF. The CDR3 DNA is TGTGCCAGCAGTTTATCGGGCCCCTATAATGAAAAACTGTTTTTT.

This chain connects TRBV27 to TRBJ2-1, with 8 bases that match TRBD1. Trimming cost V 6 bases and J 0 bases; bases outside gene matches: 16. The CDR3 sequence is 19 residues long. Germline V gene lookup returns CDR1 MNHEY and CDR2 SMNVEV (reference sequence). CDR3 DNA sequence: TGTGCCAGCAGCCCCCTCGGGACAGGACAACCGAGCTCCTACAATGAGCAGTTCTTC. This sequence encodes CASSPLGTGQPSSYNEQFF.

Only a few counts were recorded for this clone. The J gene is TRBJ2-1, the V gene TRBV28; D unclear. This CDR3 is built from 12 residues. V lost 7 bases and J lost 8, with 12 bases in between. The germline gives CDR1 MDHEN, CDR2 SYDVKM. In DNA, the CDR3 is TGTGCCAGCACCCCTGAAGACCATGAGCAGTTCTTC. Its translation is CASTPEDHEQFF.

The DNA for the CDR3 is TGTGCCAGCAGTACCACGACTAGCGGATACGAGCAGTACTTC. Its protein product is CASSTTTSGYEQYF. This chain connects TRBV6-5 to TRBJ2-7; 9 bases are a match to TRBD2. The CDR3 is 14 amino acids. V shed 5 bases and J 4 bases; nucleotides not matched to a gene: 6. Germline CDR1 reads MNHEY; CDR2 reads SVGAGI.

The rearrangement joins TRBV6-6 to TRBJ1-4; tentatively, D is TRBD1 (5 bases). Germline CDR1 MNHNY, CDR2 SVGAGI (reference sequence). V lost 3 bases and J lost 6, with 11 bases in between. CDR3 length: 14 residues. The CDR3 is CASSYEGSYEKLFF. The CDR3 DNA reads as TGTGCCAGCAGTTATGAGGGGAGTTATGAAAAACTGTTTTTT.

V usage is TRBV27 and J usage is TRBJ2-2; D is uncertain. Germline CDR1 reads MNHEY; CDR2 reads SMNVEV (reference sequence). V was cut by 5 bases and J by 7 bases, with 17 bases left in between. CDR3 length: 15 amino acids. CDR3 sequence reads: CASSRPGGSGGELFF. CDR3 DNA: TGTGCCAGCAGTCGCCCTGGTGGCTCGGGCGGGGAGCTGTTTTTT.

The gene calls are TRBV11-3 and TRBJ2-3; unclear D gene. CDR3 length: 13 amino acids. Trimming stripped 2 bases from V and 7 bases from J, with 10 bases between. CDR1 SGHNT and CDR2 YENEEA come from the germline V gene. The CDR3 here is CASSLLPRNTQYF. The DNA of the CDR3 is TGTGCCAGCAGCTTACTGCCGCGGAATACGCAGTATTTT.

The chain combines TRBV27 with TRBJ2-7, with TRBD1 identical over 9 bases. Germline V gives CDR1 MNHEY, CDR2 SMNVEV (reference sequence). The CDR3 is 13 residues long. Trimming took 3 bases from V and 3 from J; bases not matched to a gene: 0. The CDR3 spells CASSLDRGYEQYF. The CDR3 DNA follows: TGTGCCAGCAGTTTGGACAGGGGCTACGAGCAGTACTTC.